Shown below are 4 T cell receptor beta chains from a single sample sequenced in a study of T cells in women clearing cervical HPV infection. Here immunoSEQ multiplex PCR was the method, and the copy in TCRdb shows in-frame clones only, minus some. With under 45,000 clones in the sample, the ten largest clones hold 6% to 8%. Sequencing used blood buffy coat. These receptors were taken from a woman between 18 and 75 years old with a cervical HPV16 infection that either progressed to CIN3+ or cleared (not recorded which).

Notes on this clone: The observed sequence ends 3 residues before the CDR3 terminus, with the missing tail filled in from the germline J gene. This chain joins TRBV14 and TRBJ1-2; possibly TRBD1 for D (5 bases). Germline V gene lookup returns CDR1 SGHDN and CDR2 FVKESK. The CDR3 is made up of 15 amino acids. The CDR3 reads CASSPNRAGRGGYTF. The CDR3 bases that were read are TGTGCCAGCAGCCCCAACCGGGCGGGCCGGGGGGGC.

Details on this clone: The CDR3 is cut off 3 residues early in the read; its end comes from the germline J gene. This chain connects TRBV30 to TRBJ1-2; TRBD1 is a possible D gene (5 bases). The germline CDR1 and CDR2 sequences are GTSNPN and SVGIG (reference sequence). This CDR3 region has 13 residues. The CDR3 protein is CAWRRLVQGTYTF. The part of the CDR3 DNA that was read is TGTGCCTGGAGGAGACTAGTTCAGGGTACC.

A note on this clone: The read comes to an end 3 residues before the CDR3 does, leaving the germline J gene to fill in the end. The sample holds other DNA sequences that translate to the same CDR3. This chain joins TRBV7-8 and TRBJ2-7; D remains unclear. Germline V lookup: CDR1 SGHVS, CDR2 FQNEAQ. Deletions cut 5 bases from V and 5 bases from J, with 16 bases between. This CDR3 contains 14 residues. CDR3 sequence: CASSVMSWLDEQYF. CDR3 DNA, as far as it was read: TGTGCCAGCAGCGTCATGAGCTGGTTGGACGAG.

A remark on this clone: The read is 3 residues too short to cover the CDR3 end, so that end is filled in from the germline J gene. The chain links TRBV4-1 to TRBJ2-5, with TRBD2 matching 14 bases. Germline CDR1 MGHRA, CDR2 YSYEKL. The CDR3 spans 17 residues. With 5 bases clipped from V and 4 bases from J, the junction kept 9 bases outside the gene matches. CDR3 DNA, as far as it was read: TGCGCCAGCAGCTCTCTGGGGGGGACTAGCGGGAGAGAGACC. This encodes CASSSLGGTSGRET. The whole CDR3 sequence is CASSSLGGTSGRETQYF.